A selection of T cell receptor beta chains follows, all from one sample in a study of T cell repertoires in cytomegalovirus infection. TCRdb processed the reads anew with MiXCR; each CDR3 protein has one entry. The top ten clones hold 20% of a sample with approximately 340,000 distinct CDR3 sequences, around 29% of them seen once. These TCRs are of unknown antigen specificity. The sequencing here drew on cultured PBMCs, taken from culture after CMV antigen stimulation. The origin of the receptors is a human donor in good health (CMV status not recorded). Some clones in this sample may be carry-over from other donors' samples. CDR3s include the opening cysteine and the closing phenylalanine or tryptophan. Size is omitted from some rows. Given values are once, few, many or a class for expanded clones.

J gene | clone size | V gene | CDR3 protein
TRBJ2-7 | . | TRBV19 | CASSMGDTYYEQYF
TRBJ2-5 | . | TRBV10-3 | CASGPGGQETQYF
TRBJ2-1 | . | TRBV11-3 | CASSFLAGAYNEQFF
TRBJ2-6 | . | TRBV5-1 | CASRADPAGANVLTF
TRBJ2-5 | few | TRBV20-1 | CSARRGQRETQYF
TRBJ1-1 | . | TRBV27 | CASSRGSGNTEAFF
TRBJ2-1 | . | TRBV11-3 | CASSSGGQYYNEQFF
TRBJ2-2 | . | TRBV7-3 | CASSFTTGGELFF
TRBJ1-1 | . | TRBV6-6 | CASSPLKGTEAFF
TRBJ1-1 | few | TRBV7-9 | CASSPDGLNTEAFF
TRBJ2-1 | . | TRBV7-4 | CASSLAMGEKYNEQFF
TRBJ2-1 | few | TRBV6-1 | CASSGGQRNEQFF
TRBJ2-7 | few | TRBV6-2/TRBV6-3 | CASSPLLRKAYEQYF
TRBJ2-1 | many | TRBV4-2 | CASSQAGVAAEQFF
TRBJ2-1 | many | TRBV4-2 | CASSQDASGSYNEQFF
TRBJ2-6 | few | TRBV12-3/TRBV12-4 | CASRGGRPEAGANVLTF
TRBJ2-5 | . | TRBV6-1 | CASSSTGGEETQYF
TRBJ1-3 | few | TRBV6-1 | CASSEFQGSNRNTIYF
TRBJ1-5 | . | TRBV20-1 | CSAITGTGNQPQHF
TRBJ1-5 | few | TRBV7-2 | CASSLDGRYQPQHF
TRBJ1-6 | few | TRBV10-2 | CASSESGGLGSPLHF
TRBJ2-7 | many | TRBV28 | CASSLWGTGRAYEQYF
TRBJ2-3 | . | TRBV18 | CASSPETGGGTDTQYF
TRBJ1-2 | few | TRBV20-1 | CSAVAGQKANYGYTF
TRBJ1-3 | many | TRBV7-2 | CASSLENVGNTIYF
TRBJ1-5 | . | TRBV5-6 | CASSPSTWGIGNQPQHF
TRBJ2-7 | few | TRBV5-3 | CASSYSDRVDYEQYF
TRBJ2-7 | . | TRBV7-8 | CASTPPTGPRVGYEQYF
TRBJ2-5 | . | TRBV7-4 | CASSILAGEQETQYF
TRBJ1-1 | . | TRBV12-3/TRBV12-4 | CASSSRQGGSLDTEAFF
TRBJ2-2 | few | TRBV27 | CASSLPQGRERTGELFF
TRBJ1-1 | . | TRBV12-3/TRBV12-4 | CASSRPVTAGTEAFF
TRBJ1-1 | . | TRBV20-1 | CSKRSGDTEAFF
TRBJ2-7 | . | TRBV10-3 | CAIRGTEESYEQYF
TRBJ2-3 | . | TRBV5-1 | CASSLRGAGEDTQYF
TRBJ2-3 | few | TRBV6-5 | CASTLQGTDTQYF
TRBJ1-1 | . | TRBV11-2 | CASSPQGQKAFF
TRBJ2-1 | many | TRBV7-2 | CASSRIRDRAYEQFF
TRBJ2-5 | . | TRBV3-1 | CASSQRDLQETQYF
TRBJ2-5 | few | TRBV2 | CASTREAQETQYF
TRBJ2-3 | . | TRBV18 | CASSPQGMGTDTQYF
TRBJ1-2 | few | TRBV3-1 | CASSLMGDRDYGYTF
TRBJ1-4 | once | TRBV2 | CASSSTAAGGLFF
TRBJ2-3 | . | TRBV12-3/TRBV12-4 | CASSDSGSRTDTQYF
TRBJ2-2 | few | TRBV5-6 | CASSHWVSVANTGELFF
TRBJ1-3 | . | TRBV7-3 | CASSSMPGNTIYF
TRBJ1-1 | many | TRBV7-8 | CASSLARGGRNTEAFF
TRBJ1-5 | few | TRBV7-8 | CAIGDGNQPQHF
TRBJ2-3 | many | TRBV12-3/TRBV12-4 | CASRRTGGDDTQYF
TRBJ1-1 | . | TRBV3-1 | CASSLTPVEAFF
TRBJ1-4 | few | TRBV12-3/TRBV12-4 | CASSLWGAATNEKLFF
TRBJ2-7 | . | TRBV6-5 | CASSYSRRTGSYEQYF
TRBJ1-5 | . | TRBV19 | CASTSLIGAGSNQPQHF
TRBJ1-1 | many | TRBV11-2 | CASSFGEGTEAFF
TRBJ2-3 | few | TRBV27 | CASSLKRTGGTDTQYF
TRBJ1-2 | . | TRBV7-8 | CASSPGRLNYGYTF
TRBJ2-7 | . | TRBV6-2/TRBV6-3 | CASSSLGNYAREQYF
TRBJ2-2 | . | TRBV12-3/TRBV12-4 | CASSGSHWTSGALNTGELFF
TRBJ1-1 | . | TRBV10-3 | CAISGLFDQGGTEAFF